Presented here are 27 T cell receptor beta chains from one specimen sequenced in a study of radiation and T cells in renal cell carcinoma. The time point was: blood 2 weeks post-SBRT. Sample treatment: 15 Gy SBRT to primary tumor, nephrectomy 4 weeks later. The method was immunoSEQ multiplex PCR; TCRdb's version includes in-frame clones alone and lacks a portion of them. The sample lists some 150,000 clones, approximately 90% seen once, with 13% in the top ten. The sequencing here drew on blood, taken from a patient whose treatment included radiotherapy and nephrectomy. The receptors here all came from a woman aged 45-65 years with renal cell carcinoma.

This clone was counted between two and nine times. J is TRBJ1-5 and V is TRBV10-2; no clear D. V lost 8 bases and J lost 7, with 18 bases in between. CDR3 length: 14 amino acids. Per the germline V gene, CDR1 is WSHSY and CDR2 is SAAADI. CDR3 in DNA: TGCGCCAGCTCTTCGGATTGGGGTTACCAGCCCCAGCATTTT. It translates to CASSSDWGYQPQHF.

V and J are TRBV2 and TRBJ1-5; weak D call: TRBD1 (5 bases). This CDR3 has 14 residues. Trimming removed 6 bases at V and 4 bases at J, with 13 bases between. The germline V gene has CDR1 SNHLY and CDR2 FYNNEI. The CDR3 nucleotides read TGTGCCAGCAGCGCACAGAGGGGAAATCAGCCCCAGCATTTT. It encodes CASSAQRGNQPQHF.

The chain recombines TRBV29-1 with TRBJ1-2; 9 bases align to TRBD1. Germline V gene lookup returns CDR1 SQVTM and CDR2 ANQGSEA. This CDR3 spans 13 amino acids. V trimming: 2 bases; J trimming: 11 bases; junction bases outside the gene matches: 9. The CDR3 here is CSVEWDREPFYTF. CDR3 nucleotide sequence: TGCAGCGTTGAATGGGACAGGGAACCGTTTTACACCTTC. The variable domain in full, with the rest retrieved from reference TRBV29-1 and TRBJ1-2, is SAVISQKPSRDICQRGTSLTIQCQVDSQVTMMFWYRQQPGQSLTLIATANQGSEATYESGFVIDKFPISRPNLTFSTLTVSNMSPEDSSIYLCSVEWDREPFYTFGSGTRLTVV.

The V gene is TRBV5-4, the J gene TRBJ2-7; a possible D gene is TRBD1 (5 bases). V lost 0 bases and J 3 bases, leaving 10 bases between the germline ends. Germline V gene lookup returns CDR1 SGHNT and CDR2 YYREEE (reference sequence). The CDR3 has 14 residues. The chain's CDR3 is CASSLVGQGYEQYF. The DNA for the CDR3 is TGTGCCAGCAGCTTGGTAGGCCAGGGCTACGAGCAGTACTTC. The full variable domain, completed using reference TRBV5-4 and TRBJ2-7, is ETGVTQSPTHLIKTRGQQVTLRCSSQSGHNTVSWYQQALGQGPQFIFQYYREEENGRGNFPPRFSGLQFPNYSSELNVNALELDDSALYLCASSLVGQGYEQYFGPGTRLTVT.

The V and J genes are TRBV7-8 and TRBJ1-5, with a weak D call TRBD1 (5 bases). V shed 4 bases and J shed 4 bases, with 11 bases lying between them. The V gene's germline CDR1 is SGHVS and CDR2 FQNEAQ. The CDR3 sequence is 14 residues long. DNA of the CDR3: TGTGCCAGCAGCTCCCTGGCAGGGAATCAGCCCCAGCATTTT. Translation gives CASSSLAGNQPQHF.

This CDR3 is CASSLSAATNEKLFF. CDR3 in DNA: TGTGCCAGCAGCTTATCGGCAGCAACTAATGAAAAACTGTTTTTT. The chain uses TRBV7-8 and TRBJ1-4, with D unresolved. Trimming removed 2 bases at V and 0 bases at J, with 7 bases between. CDR1 is SGHVS and CDR2 is FQNEAQ in the germline V gene. This CDR3 contains 15 residues.

The V gene is TRBV19, the J gene TRBJ1-1; D is unresolved. V was clipped by 8 bases and J by 1 base, with 11 bases between them. The CDR3 has 13 residues. Germline-derived CDR1 and CDR2 are LNHDA and SQIVND (reference sequence). The CDR3 DNA reads TGTGCCAGTGCCCTAGACGGGAACACTGAAGCTTTCTTT. Its translation: CASALDGNTEAFF.

The chain couples TRBV7-2 to TRBJ1-1, with 7 bases matching TRBD1. CDR3 size: 15 residues. In germline, CDR1 is SGHTA, CDR2 FQGNSA. The junction had 8 bases not matched to a gene; V was cut back by 6 bases and J by 1 base. CDR3 sequence (DNA): TGTGCCAGCAGGCCCGACAGGGTGCAGAACACTGAAGCTTTCTTT. Amino acids: CASRPDRVQNTEAFF. Complete variable domain (other parts from reference TRBV7-2 and TRBJ1-1): GAGVSQSPSNKVTEKGKDVELRCDPISGHTALYWYRQSLGQGLEFLIYFQGNSAPDKSGLPSDRFSAERTGGSVSTLTIQRTQQEDSAVYLCASRPDRVQNTEAFFGQGTRLTVV.

This clone was counted a single time. The chain is built from TRBV9 and TRBJ1-3; TRBD1 is a possible D gene (5 bases). Germline V CDR1 and CDR2: SGDLS, YYNGEE. This CDR3 has 16 residues. Between the trimmed V and J ends, which lost 1 base and 0 bases, there was a span of 11 bases. The CDR3: CASSVTPGNSGNTIYF. Here the CDR3 DNA reads TGTGCCAGCAGCGTAACCCCAGGGAACTCTGGAAACACCATATATTTT. Filled out from reference TRBV9 and TRBJ1-3, the complete variable domain reads DSGVTQTPKHLITATGQRVTLRCSPRSGDLSVYWYQQSLDQGLQFLIQYYNGEERAKGNILERFSAQQFPDLHSELNLSSLELGDSALYFCASSVTPGNSGNTIYFGEGSWLTVV.

The V call is TRBV6-1, the J call TRBJ1-5; D not resolved. Trimming removed 0 bases at V and 2 bases at J, with 8 bases between. The germline gives CDR1 MNHNS, CDR2 SASEGT. This CDR3 is built from 15 residues. The CDR3 DNA sequence: TGTGCCAGCAGTGAAGCAGGGATAGGCAATCAGCCCCAGCATTTT. Translated, it gives CASSEAGIGNQPQHF.

The chain joins TRBV11-2 to TRBJ2-7, with TRBD2 as a possible D gene (5 bases). CDR3 length: 13 amino acids. The V end lost 8 bases, the J end lost 2 bases, and 13 bases lay between the germline ends. Looked up from germline, CDR1 is SGHAT and CDR2 is FQNNGV. In DNA, the CDR3 is TGTGCCAGCTCACGGGGTTGGGCCTACGAGCAGTACTTC. This translates into CASSRGWAYEQYF. The entire variable domain, with the rest obtained from reference TRBV11-2 and TRBJ2-7, is as follows: EAGVAQSPRYKIIEKRQSVAFWCNPISGHATLYWYQQILGQGPKLLIQFQNNGVVDDSQLPKDRFSAERLKGVDSTLKIQPAKLEDSAVYLCASSRGWAYEQYFGPGTRLTVT.

The V gene is TRBV6-1, the J gene TRBJ2-7; 7 bases agree with TRBD1. The junction had 8 bases not matched to a gene; V was cut back by 7 bases and J by 5 bases. The length of the CDR3 is 13 residues. Germline V gene data show CDR1 as MNHNS and CDR2 as SASEGT. The CDR3 DNA reads TGTGCCAGCACTACGTTACAGGGGAACGAGCAGTACTTC. Amino acids: CASTTLQGNEQYF.

The gene calls are TRBV11-3 and TRBJ1-1; no reliable D call. The germline gives CDR1 SGHNT, CDR2 YENEEA. CDR3 size: 13 residues. V gave up 4 bases and J gave up 2 bases, with 8 bases separating them. The CDR3 nucleotides are TGTGCCAGCAGCTCTTACACAAACACTGAAGCTTTCTTT. Its translation: CASSSYTNTEAFF.

The rearrangement links TRBV7-9 to TRBJ1-1; D is ambiguous. Germline V gene lookup returns CDR1 SEHNR and CDR2 FQNEAQ (reference sequence). Trimming cost V 1 base and J 8 bases, with 11 bases left between them. This CDR3 spans 13 amino acids. The CDR3 DNA reads as TGTGCCAGCAGCTTAGGAGGACCGGTCGAAGCTTTCTTT. Its translation is CASSLGGPVEAFF.

The rearrangement uses TRBV15 and TRBJ1-5; possibly TRBD1 for D (5 bases). This CDR3 contains 14 residues. Germline V gene sequence: CDR1 LNHNV, CDR2 YYDKDF (reference sequence). The V and J ends lost 0 bases and 6 bases respectively, with 9 bases between them. The CDR3 bases are TGTGCCACCAGCAGAGATCTCGGGACTCAGCCCCAGCATTTT. Its protein product is CATSRDLGTQPQHF.

CDR3 DNA sequence: TGTGCCAGTAGCCCACAGGGGTACGAGCAGTACTTC. It translates to CASSPQGYEQYF. The chain employs TRBV19 and TRBJ2-7, with 7 positions matching TRBD1. Unmatched junction bases numbered 3, after V lost 6 bases and J lost 4 bases. This CDR3 comprises 12 residues. Germline CDR1 is LNHDA and CDR2 is SQIVND (reference sequence).

This chain joins TRBV6-5 and TRBJ2-7; a weak D match, TRBD2 (6 bases). The CDR3 totals 15 residues. From germline, CDR1 is MNHEY and CDR2 SVGAGI. V dropped 7 bases and J dropped 0 bases, with 16 bases sitting between them. The CDR3 protein is CASTATGGNSYEQYF. CDR3 bases: TGTGCCAGCACCGCAACCGGGGGTAACTCCTACGAGCAGTACTTC.

The chain joins TRBV7-2 to TRBJ2-2; 8 bases fit TRBD2. Germline V gene data show CDR1 as SGHTA and CDR2 as FQGNSA. Germline trimming cut 4 bases from V and 6 bases from J; bases unmatched to any gene: 7. This CDR3 contains 15 residues. In DNA form, the CDR3 reads TGTGCCAGCAGCTATAAGCGGGGGATGCCCGGGGAGCTGTTTTTT. This encodes CASSYKRGMPGELFF.

The V call is TRBV9, the J call TRBJ1-2; D gene unclear. Trimming left V 7 bases short and J 7 bases short, with 8 bases between. Germline V gene lookup returns CDR1 SGDLS and CDR2 YYNGEE. The CDR3 consists of 10 residues. The CDR3 protein is CASGFVGYTF. In DNA form, the CDR3 reads TGTGCCAGCGGGTTCGTTGGCTACACCTTC.

This clone was seen only a few times. This chain links TRBV6-5 with TRBJ1-5; D unresolved. The CDR3 contains 13 residues. Trimming left V 5 bases short and J 7 bases short, with 12 bases between. CDR1 and CDR2 (germline): MNHEY, SVGAGI. The CDR3 loop reads CASSTLNRQPQHF. The CDR3 DNA follows: TGTGCCAGCAGTACTTTAAACAGACAGCCCCAGCATTTT.

This clone was picked up one time. The gene calls are TRBV7-2 and TRBJ2-7; D remains unclear. Per the germline V gene, CDR1 is SGHTA and CDR2 is FQGNSA. V lost 5 bases and J 2 bases, leaving 7 bases between the germline ends. The CDR3 sequence is 12 residues long. Here the CDR3 reads CASSQDPYEQYF. Written as DNA, the CDR3 is TGTGCCAGCAGCCAGGACCCCTACGAGCAGTACTTC.

V and J are TRBV1 and TRBJ1-2. TRBV1 counts as a pseudogene. The CDR3 extends over 14 amino acids. CDR3 sequence (DNA): TGCACCAGCAGCCAAGTTTCGGACAACTATGGCTACACCTTC. Translated, it gives CTSSQVSDNYGYTF.

This clone has a handful of counts. The chain carries TRBV19 and TRBJ1-5; D unresolved. The CDR3 loop spans 14 amino acids. The germline V gene has CDR1 LNHDA and CDR2 SQIVND (reference sequence). Deletions cut 3 bases from V and 6 bases from J, with 12 bases between. The CDR3 DNA reads TGTGCCAGTAGTATTGGGGAGAGAAGTCAGCCCCAGCATTTT. It specifies CASSIGERSQPQHF.

The V and J genes are TRBV4-1 and TRBJ1-1; maybe TRBD1 (5 bases). Germline V gives CDR1 MGHRA, CDR2 YSYEKL. This CDR3 contains 15 residues. V was pared by 4 bases and J by 1 base, with 13 bases between. CDR3 coding DNA: TGCGCCAGCAGCCTAAACGGGGCCCGGAACACTGAAGCTTTCTTT. Encoded protein: CASSLNGARNTEAFF.

The rearrangement uses TRBV15 and TRBJ2-1; 10 bases are shared with TRBD2. Per germline, CDR1 LNHNV and CDR2 YYDKDF (reference sequence). The CDR3 is 16 amino acids. The junction had 2 bases not matched to a gene; V was cut back by 3 bases and J by 0 bases. The CDR3, as DNA: TGTGCCACCAGCAGTAGCGGGGGGAGCTCCTACAATGAGCAGTTCTTC. Translated, it gives CATSSSGGSSYNEQFF.

The chain combines TRBV21-1 with TRBJ1-2; TRBD1, the table's D call, lacks a check against the DNA. TRBV21-1 is reported as a pseudogene. The CDR3 covers 14 residues. The CDR3 sequence is CASSHRQGLFGYTF. CDR3 nucleotide sequence: TGTGCCAGCAGCCACCGACAGGGACTTTTTGGCTACACCTTC.

The genes are TRBV18 and TRBJ2-1; 14 bases map to TRBD2. The CDR3 is made up of 17 amino acids. V was pared by 6 bases and J by 5 bases, with 9 bases of the junction left unmatched. Looked up from germline, CDR1 is KGHSH and CDR2 is LQKENI. DNA for the CDR3: TGTGCCAGCTCTCAACGGACTAGCGGGGGGAACAACAATGAGCAGTTCTTC. It encodes CASSQRTSGGNNNEQFF.